The next 15 T cell receptor beta chains were all read from a single sample in a study of cytomegalovirus exposure and HLA in healthy donors. The PCR used 60 Vbeta and 13 Jbeta primers. Sequenced by immunoSEQ multiplex PCR; TCRdb stores in-frame clones only, minus some. The sample records 80,000 to 100,000 clones, about three quarters being singletons. Specimen: PBMCs. The receptors stem from a man between 35 and 55 years old in good health and CMV-seronegative.

V gene TRBV5-4 combines with J gene TRBJ2-3, with TRBD1 identical over 8 bases. The CDR3 totals 18 residues. Germline loops: CDR1 SGHNT, CDR2 YYREEE (reference sequence). Trimming took 0 bases from V and 3 from J; bases not matched to a gene: 12. CDR3 in DNA: TGTGCCAGCAGCTTGGATGGACCCCAGGGGGCTGGTACAGATACGCAGTATTTT. Its protein product is CASSLDGPQGAGTDTQYF.

V usage is TRBV19 and J usage is TRBJ1-2, with D perhaps matching TRBD1 (5 bases). The V end lost 6 bases, the J end lost 3 bases, and 11 bases lay between the germline ends. Germline CDR1 reads LNHDA; CDR2 reads SQIVND (reference sequence). The CDR3 is made up of 13 amino acids. The CDR3 DNA reads TGTGCCAGTAGCCCGCGGGGGGACTATGGCTACACCTTC. This codes for CASSPRGDYGYTF.

The V call is TRBV19, the J call TRBJ1-2; no reliable D call. The length of the CDR3 is 13 residues. With 6 bases removed from V and 5 bases from J, the gap between germline ends came to 13 bases. Germline V gene sequence: CDR1 LNHDA, CDR2 SQIVND (reference sequence). The CDR3 DNA follows: TGTGCCAGTAGACCCGGGAACAGATATGGCTACACCTTC. Protein product: CASRPGNRYGYTF.

This clone has more than one count but fewer than ten. The chain recombines TRBV28 with TRBJ1-6, with 12 bases fitting TRBD1. The ends lost 5 bases at V and 7 bases at J; junction bases unmatched: 9. The CDR3 is 17 amino acids. The germline V gene has CDR1 MDHEN and CDR2 SYDVKM. The CDR3 coding sequence is TGTGCCAGCAGTACCCCGGGACAGGGGGCGAAGAATTCACCCCTCCACTTT. Translation gives CASSTPGQGAKNSPLHF.

As for this clone: Other DNA sequences of this sample code for an identical CDR3. The chain is built from TRBV5-1 and TRBJ2-2; weak D call: TRBD1 (6 bases). Trimming stripped 6 bases from V and 0 bases from J, with 12 bases between. From germline, CDR1 is SGHRS and CDR2 YFSETQ. The CDR3 totals 15 residues. DNA for the CDR3: TGCGCCAGCAAATATCAGGGGTCGAACACCGGGGAGCTGTTTTTT. Translated: CASKYQGSNTGELFF.

V is TRBV9 and J is TRBJ2-2; D is ambiguous. There are 19 residues in the CDR3. Germline lookup yields CDR1 SGDLS and CDR2 YYNGEE. V lost 2 bases to trimming and J lost 0 bases, with 20 bases between them. The CDR3 DNA is TGTGCCAGCAGCGTTTCGCTAGGCGTAATTCTCCCGAACACCGGGGAGCTGTTTTTT. Translated: CASSVSLGVILPNTGELFF.

This chain joins TRBV15 and TRBJ1-1; D not resolved. Germline values: CDR1 LNHNV, CDR2 YYDKDF (reference sequence). The CDR3 sequence is 14 residues long. V was shortened by 1 base and J by 0 bases, with 6 bases between the two germline ends. CDR3 sequence reads: CATSRARMNTEAFF. The CDR3 bases are TGTGCCACCAGCAGAGCTAGAATGAACACTGAAGCTTTCTTT. Full variable domain (missing parts from reference TRBV15 and TRBJ1-1): DAMVIQNPRYQVTQFGKPVTLSCSQTLNHNVMYWYQQKSSQAPKLLFHYYDKDFNNEADTPDNFQSRRPNTSFCFLDIRSPGLGDTAMYLCATSRARMNTEAFFGQGTRLTVV.

The chain joins TRBV2 to TRBJ2-1; D is unresolved. With 6 bases removed from V and 7 bases from J, the gap between germline ends came to 19 bases. Germline V gives CDR1 SNHLY, CDR2 FYNNEI. The CDR3 covers 15 residues. The CDR3 DNA follows: TGTGCCAGCAGCACCCGACTGCCCTCCCATAATGAGCAGTTCTTC. This encodes CASSTRLPSHNEQFF.

The chain uses TRBV13 and TRBJ1-1; the match to TRBD1 covers 8 bases. The germline CDR1 and CDR2 sequences are PRHDT and FYEKMQ (reference sequence). V was clipped by 4 bases and J by 8 bases; unmatched bases: 6. The CDR3 covers 13 residues. The CDR3 DNA sequence: TGTGCCAGCAGCTCGACAGGGGAAACGGAAGCTTTCTTT. It specifies CASSSTGETEAFF.

The chain couples TRBV29-1 to TRBJ2-7; D is perhaps TRBD1 (5 bases). The CDR3 is 11 amino acids. Germline V gives CDR1 SQVTM, CDR2 ANQGSEA. The germline V and J ends were trimmed by 4 bases and 3 bases, with 7 bases remaining between them. Written as DNA, the CDR3 is TGCAGCGTTGGACAGTACTACGAGCAGTACTTC. Residues: CSVGQYYEQYF.

This chain uses TRBV2 with TRBJ2-7, with D perhaps matching TRBD2 (6 bases). V lost 4 bases and J lost 2, with 12 bases in between. Germline values: CDR1 SNHLY, CDR2 FYNNEI. The CDR3 contains 14 residues. CDR3 sequence reads: CASSAGDWAYEQYF. As DNA, the CDR3 is TGTGCCAGCAGTGCGGGGGATTGGGCCTACGAGCAGTACTTC.

The chain is built from TRBV2 and TRBJ1-5; D not resolved. Trimming took off 7 bases at V and 3 bases at J, with 10 bases between the two ends. CDR3 length: 13 amino acids. Germline CDR1 reads SNHLY; CDR2 reads FYNNEI. The CDR3 region has the DNA TGTGCCAGCACCTTTTGGGCCAATCAGCCCCAGCATTTT. The encoded protein is CASTFWANQPQHF. Full variable domain (remainder filled in from reference TRBV2 and TRBJ1-5): EPEVTQTPSHQVTQMGQEVILRCVPISNHLYFYWYRQILGQKVEFLVSFYNNEISEKSEIFDDQFSVERPDGSNFTLKIRSTKLEDSAMYFCASTFWANQPQHFGDGTRLSIL.

This clone was counted ten times or more. The genes are TRBV5-1 and TRBJ1-6; 8 bases align to TRBD1. The CDR3 has 15 residues. CDR1 is SGHRS, CDR2 YFSETQ, per germline. The ends lost 4 bases at V and 5 bases at J; junction bases unmatched: 5. Here the CDR3 reads CASSRWTGNNSPLHF. For the CDR3, the DNA is TGCGCCAGCAGCAGATGGACAGGGAATAATTCACCCCTCCACTTT.

The V call is TRBV7-9, the J call TRBJ1-4; D is ambiguous. The CDR3 length is 13 residues. V lost 3 bases to trimming and J lost 6 bases, with 8 bases between them. The germline V gene encodes CDR1 SEHNR and CDR2 FQNEAQ (reference sequence). The CDR3 loop reads CASSLRGDEKLFF. CDR3 coding DNA: TGTGCCAGCAGCTTGCGGGGTGATGAAAAACTGTTTTTT.

The chain employs TRBV4-3 and TRBJ2-7, with TRBD1 matching 9 bases. This CDR3 has 14 residues. V lost 3 bases, J lost 4 bases, and 4 bases stayed unmatched. The germline CDR1 and CDR2 sequences are LGHNA and YSLEER. DNA of the CDR3: TGCGCCAGCAGCCAGGAAGGGACAGGGTACGAGCAGTACTTC. This sequence encodes CASSQEGTGYEQYF.